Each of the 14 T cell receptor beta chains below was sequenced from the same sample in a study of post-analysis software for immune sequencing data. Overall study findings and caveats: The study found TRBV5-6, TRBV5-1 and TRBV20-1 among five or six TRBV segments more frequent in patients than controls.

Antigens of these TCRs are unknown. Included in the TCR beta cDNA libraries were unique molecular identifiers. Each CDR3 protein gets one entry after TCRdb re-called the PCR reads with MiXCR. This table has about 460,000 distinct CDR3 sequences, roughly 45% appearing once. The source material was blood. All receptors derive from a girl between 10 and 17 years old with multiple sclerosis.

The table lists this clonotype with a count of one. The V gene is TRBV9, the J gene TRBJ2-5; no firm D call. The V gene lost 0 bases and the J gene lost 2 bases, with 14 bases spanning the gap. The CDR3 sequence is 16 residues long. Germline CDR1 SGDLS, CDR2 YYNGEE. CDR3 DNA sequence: TGTGCCAGCAGCGTAGGGCCGGGTGGGAAGCAAGAGACCCAGTACTTC. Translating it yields CASSVGPGGKQETQYF.

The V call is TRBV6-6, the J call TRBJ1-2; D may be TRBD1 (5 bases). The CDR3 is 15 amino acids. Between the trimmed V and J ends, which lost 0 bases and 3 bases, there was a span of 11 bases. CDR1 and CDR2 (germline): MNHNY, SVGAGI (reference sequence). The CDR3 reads CASSYSNRKDYGYTF. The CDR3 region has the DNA TGTGCCAGCAGTTACTCGAACAGGAAGGACTATGGCTACACCTTC.

The CDR3, as DNA: TGCAGCGTTGAGGGTGACCGGGACTCCCCCTACAATGAGCAGTTCTTC. Translation gives CSVEGDRDSPYNEQFF. The V and J genes are TRBV29-1 and TRBJ2-1, with D possibly TRBD2 on 6 matching bases. With 3 bases removed from V and 2 bases from J, the gap between germline ends came to 17 bases. The germline V gene has CDR1 SQVTM and CDR2 ANQGSEA. The CDR3 runs 16 residues.

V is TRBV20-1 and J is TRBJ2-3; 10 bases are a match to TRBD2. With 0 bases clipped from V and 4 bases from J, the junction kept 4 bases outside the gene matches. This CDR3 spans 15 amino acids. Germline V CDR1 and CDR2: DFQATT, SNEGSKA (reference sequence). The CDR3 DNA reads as TGCAGTGCTAGAGATGGGAGCGGGAGGGCAGATACGCAGTATTTT. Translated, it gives CSARDGSGRADTQYF.

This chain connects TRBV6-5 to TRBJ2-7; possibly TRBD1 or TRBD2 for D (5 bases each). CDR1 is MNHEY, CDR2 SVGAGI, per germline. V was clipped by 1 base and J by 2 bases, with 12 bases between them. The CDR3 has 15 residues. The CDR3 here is CASSYYSLGAYEQYF. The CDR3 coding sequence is TGTGCCAGCAGTTACTACAGTCTGGGGGCCTACGAGCAGTACTTC.

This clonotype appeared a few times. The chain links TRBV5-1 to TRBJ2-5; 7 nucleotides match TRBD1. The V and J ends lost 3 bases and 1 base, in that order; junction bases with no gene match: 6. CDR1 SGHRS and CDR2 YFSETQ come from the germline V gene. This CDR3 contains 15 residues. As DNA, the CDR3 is TGCGCCAGCAGCTCTGGGACAGAAGTCCAAGAGACCCAGTACTTC. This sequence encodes CASSSGTEVQETQYF.

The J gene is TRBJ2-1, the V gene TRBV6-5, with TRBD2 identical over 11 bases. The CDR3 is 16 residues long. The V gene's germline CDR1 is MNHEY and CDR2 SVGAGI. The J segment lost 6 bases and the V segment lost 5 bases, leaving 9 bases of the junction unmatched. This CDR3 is CASSRLAGFTINEQFF. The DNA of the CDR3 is TGTGCCAGCAGTAGACTAGCGGGATTTACTATCAATGAGCAGTTCTTC.

CDR3 sequence (DNA): TGTGCCAGCAGCGTAGATGGGCTAGAGAATGAGCAGTTCTTC. Protein sequence: CASSVDGLENEQFF. The rearrangement uses TRBV9 and TRBJ2-1; D not resolved. The V end was cut by 0 bases, the J end by 7 bases, with 11 bases between. The CDR3 is 14 residues long. In germline, CDR1 is SGDLS, CDR2 YYNGEE.

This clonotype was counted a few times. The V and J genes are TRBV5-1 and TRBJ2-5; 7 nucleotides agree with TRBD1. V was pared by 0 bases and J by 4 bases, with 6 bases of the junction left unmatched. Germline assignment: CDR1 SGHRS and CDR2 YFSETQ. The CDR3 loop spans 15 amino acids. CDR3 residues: CASSLGQGRGETQYF. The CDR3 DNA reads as TGCGCCAGCAGCTTGGGACAGGGTAGAGGAGAGACCCAGTACTTC.

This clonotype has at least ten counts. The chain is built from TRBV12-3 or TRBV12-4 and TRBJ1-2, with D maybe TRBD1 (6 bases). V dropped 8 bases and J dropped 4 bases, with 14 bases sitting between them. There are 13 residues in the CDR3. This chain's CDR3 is CASCRGTGYGYTF. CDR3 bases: TGTGCCAGCTGTAGGGGGACTGGCTATGGCTACACCTTC.

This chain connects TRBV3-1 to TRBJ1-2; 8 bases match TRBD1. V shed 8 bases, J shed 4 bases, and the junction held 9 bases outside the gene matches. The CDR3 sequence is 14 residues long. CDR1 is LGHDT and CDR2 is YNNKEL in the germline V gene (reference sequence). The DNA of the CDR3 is TGTGCCAGCTCACCTAATGACAGGGGCTATGGCTACACCTTC. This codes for CASSPNDRGYGYTF.

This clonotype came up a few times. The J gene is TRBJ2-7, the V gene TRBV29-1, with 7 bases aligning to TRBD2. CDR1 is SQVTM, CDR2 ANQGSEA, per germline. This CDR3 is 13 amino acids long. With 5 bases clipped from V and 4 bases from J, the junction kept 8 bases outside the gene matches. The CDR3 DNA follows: TGCAGCGTTAAAGCGGGGTCCAGGTACGAGCAGTACTTC. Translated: CSVKAGSRYEQYF.

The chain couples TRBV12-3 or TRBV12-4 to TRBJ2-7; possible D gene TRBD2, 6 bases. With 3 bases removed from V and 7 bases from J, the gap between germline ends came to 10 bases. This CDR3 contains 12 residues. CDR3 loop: CASSLPAGEQYF. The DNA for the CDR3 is TGTGCCAGCAGTTTGCCTGCGGGAGAGCAGTACTTC.

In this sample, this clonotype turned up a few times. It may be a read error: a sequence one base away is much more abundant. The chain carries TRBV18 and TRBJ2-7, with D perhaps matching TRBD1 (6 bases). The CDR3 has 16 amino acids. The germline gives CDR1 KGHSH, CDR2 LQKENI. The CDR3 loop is CASSPPGTGYLYERYF. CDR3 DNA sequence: TGTGCCAGCTCACCACCGGGTACAGGGTACCTCTACGAGCGGTACTTC.